The rows below give T cell receptor beta chains drawn from one sample of a study of T cells in Graves' hyperthyroidism and ophthalmopathy. TCRdb ran MiXCR on the multiplex PCR reads and lists one entry per CDR3 protein. The sample lists more than 300,000 distinct CDR3 sequences, approximately 18% occurring once. The specimen sequenced was blood. The receptor source for this set is a woman younger than 45 with Graves' hyperthyroidism that later progressed to Graves' ophthalmopathy. The CDR3 runs from the conserved cysteine through the conserved F or W. Each record gives: CDR3 DNA, CDR3 protein, D gene, V gene, J gene, clone size. The D gene is left open where the match is weak. Some rows mark clone size as missing; the rest say once, few, many or name a class of expanded clone.

CDR3 DNA: TGTGCCAGCAGAGGGGGAGGCGGCACTGAAGCTTTCTTT
CDR3 protein: CASRGGGGTEAFF
D gene: NA
V gene: TRBV6-1
J gene: TRBJ1-1
clone size: NA

CDR3 DNA: TGTGCCAGCAGCTTGCTTCAGATCACAGATACGCAGTATTTT
CDR3 protein: CASSLLQITDTQYF
D gene: NA
V gene: TRBV5-6
J gene: TRBJ2-3
clone size: few

CDR3 DNA: TGCGCCAGCAGCCAAGGTCTACAGGGGGCAAATCAGCCCCAGCATTTT
CDR3 protein: CASSQGLQGANQPQHF
D gene: TRBD1
V gene: TRBV4-1
J gene: TRBJ1-5
clone size: NA

CDR3 DNA: TGTGCCAGCAGCGCCGCGGGGGTGGGGTACACTGAAGCTTTCTTT
CDR3 protein: CASSAAGVGYTEAFF
D gene: NA
V gene: TRBV11-2
J gene: TRBJ1-1
clone size: many

CDR3 DNA: TGTGCCAGCAGCTCGCCGGGAAGCGCAGCAGATACGCAGTATTTT
CDR3 protein: CASSSPGSAADTQYF
D gene: NA
V gene: TRBV7-8
J gene: TRBJ2-3
clone size: NA

CDR3 DNA: TGCGCCAGCAGCCGTAGCGGCAAAGGGGACACAGATACGCAGTATTTT
CDR3 protein: CASSRSGKGDTDTQYF
D gene: NA
V gene: TRBV5-1
J gene: TRBJ2-3
clone size: many

CDR3 DNA: TGCGCCAGCAGCCAACCAAGGACAGGGGTACGCTATGGCTACACCTTC
CDR3 protein: CASSQPRTGVRYGYTF
D gene: TRBD1
V gene: TRBV4-1
J gene: TRBJ1-2
clone size: NA

CDR3 DNA: TGTGCCAGTAGTTGGGGTGGTGACAATCAGCCCCAGCATTTT
CDR3 protein: CASSWGGDNQPQHF
D gene: NA
V gene: TRBV19
J gene: TRBJ1-5
clone size: few

CDR3 DNA: TGTGCCAGCAGCCAACATCCGGGGTCACTCGGCGAGGAGCTGTTTTTT
CDR3 protein: CASSQHPGSLGEELFF
D gene: NA
V gene: TRBV14
J gene: TRBJ2-2
clone size: many

CDR3 DNA: TGTGCCACCAGCAGGGGCAGGGACTACGAGCAGTACTTC
CDR3 protein: CATSRGRDYEQYF
D gene: NA
V gene: TRBV15
J gene: TRBJ2-7
clone size: many

CDR3 DNA: TGTGCCAGCAGCGTAGGTGCGGGAGTCCACGAGCAGTACTTC
CDR3 protein: CASSVGAGVHEQYF
D gene: TRBD2
V gene: TRBV9
J gene: TRBJ2-7
clone size: NA

CDR3 DNA: TGCGCCAGCAGTTGGACAGGGGAAGGTGAAGCTTTCTTT
CDR3 protein: CASSWTGEGEAFF
D gene: TRBD1
V gene: TRBV5-1
J gene: TRBJ1-1
clone size: NA

CDR3 DNA: TGTGCCAGCAGTGGGCCCGGGACTAGTCTCCCCTCGCCGTACTTC
CDR3 protein: CASSGPGTSLPSPYF
D gene: TRBD2
V gene: TRBV2
J gene: TRBJ2-7
clone size: many

CDR3 DNA: TGTGCCAGCATCAGGGGGCAAGAGACCCAGTACTTC
CDR3 protein: CASIRGQETQYF
D gene: TRBD1
V gene: TRBV2
J gene: TRBJ2-5
clone size: NA

CDR3 DNA: TGCGCCAGCAGCTTGGCCCGGGCCCCAGGGGAGACCCAGTACTTC
CDR3 protein: CASSLARAPGETQYF
D gene: NA
V gene: TRBV5-1
J gene: TRBJ2-5
clone size: few

CDR3 DNA: TGTGCCAGTAGTATGGTGAGGACAGGGGGCTCGGAGGACACCGGGGAGCTGTTTTTT
CDR3 protein: CASSMVRTGGSEDTGELFF
D gene: TRBD1
V gene: TRBV19
J gene: TRBJ2-2
clone size: many

CDR3 DNA: TGCAGCGTTGATCCAGCGGCTAACTATGGCTACACCTTC
CDR3 protein: CSVDPAANYGYTF
D gene: NA
V gene: TRBV29-1
J gene: TRBJ1-2
clone size: many

CDR3 DNA: TGCGCCAGCAGCTTGAGTAGCGGGGGCCCCTCTTACAATGAGCAGTTCTTC
CDR3 protein: CASSLSSGGPSYNEQFF
D gene: TRBD2
V gene: TRBV5-1
J gene: TRBJ2-1
clone size: few

CDR3 DNA: TGTGCCAGTGGTATCAAACACCGACCGGGACAGGCTTATGGCTACACCTTC
CDR3 protein: CASGIKHRPGQAYGYTF
D gene: TRBD1
V gene: TRBV19
J gene: TRBJ1-2
clone size: few

CDR3 DNA: TGCGCCAGCAGCCAAGATAGGGACGCCACCTACGAGCAGTACTTC
CDR3 protein: CASSQDRDATYEQYF
D gene: NA
V gene: TRBV4-1
J gene: TRBJ2-7
clone size: many

CDR3 DNA: TGTGCCAGCAGCTTAGGTCGGACAGTATCCGGGGCCAACGTCCTGACTTTC
CDR3 protein: CASSLGRTVSGANVLTF
D gene: NA
V gene: TRBV7-9
J gene: TRBJ2-6
clone size: NA

CDR3 DNA: TGTGCCAGCAGTTTGCGATGGGGCCCGAATGAAAAACTGTTTTTT
CDR3 protein: CASSLRWGPNEKLFF
D gene: NA
V gene: TRBV28
J gene: TRBJ1-4
clone size: NA

CDR3 DNA: TGTGCCAGCAGTGAACAGGGGGGAATTTACGAGCAGTACTTC
CDR3 protein: CASSEQGGIYEQYF
D gene: NA
V gene: TRBV2
J gene: TRBJ2-7
clone size: NA

CDR3 DNA: TGTGCCAGCAGTGAAACGGACAGGGGTGCACCCCTCCACTTT
CDR3 protein: CASSETDRGAPLHF
D gene: TRBD1
V gene: TRBV6-1
J gene: TRBJ1-6
clone size: NA

CDR3 DNA: TGTGCCATCAGTGGGGAAGTTAGATCACCCCTCCACTTT
CDR3 protein: CAISGEVRSPLHF
D gene: NA
V gene: TRBV10-3
J gene: TRBJ1-6
clone size: many

CDR3 DNA: TGTGCCAGCTCACCTGGGGGGGGAGGCTACACCTTC
CDR3 protein: CASSPGGGGYTF
D gene: NA
V gene: TRBV18
J gene: TRBJ1-2
clone size: few

CDR3 DNA: TGCAGTGCTAGAGATCCCGGGGCCTATGGCTACACCTTC
CDR3 protein: CSARDPGAYGYTF
D gene: NA
V gene: TRBV20-1
J gene: TRBJ1-2
clone size: many

CDR3 DNA: TGCACCAGCAGCCTAGGGACAGGGGTGTTTCACGAGCAGTACTTC
CDR3 protein: CTSSLGTGVFHEQYF
D gene: TRBD1
V gene: TRBV5-1
J gene: TRBJ2-7
clone size: few

CDR3 DNA: TGTGCCAGCAGTCAATCGTGGACTAGCGGGAATGAGACCCAGTACTTC
CDR3 protein: CASSQSWTSGNETQYF
D gene: TRBD2
V gene: TRBV11-2
J gene: TRBJ2-5
clone size: NA

CDR3 DNA: TGTGCCAGTAGTATCCTTGGCCATGGTGAAAAACTGTTTTTT
CDR3 protein: CASSILGHGEKLFF
D gene: NA
V gene: TRBV19
J gene: TRBJ1-4
clone size: NA

CDR3 DNA: TGTGCCAGCAGCCAAGGTTTCCTAGCGGAAAGGGAGACCCAGTACTTC
CDR3 protein: CASSQGFLAERETQYF
D gene: TRBD2
V gene: TRBV4-2
J gene: TRBJ2-5
clone size: many

CDR3 DNA: TGTGCCAGCAGTCTACCTCCCATCGGACCGAGCAATCAGCCCCAGCATTTT
CDR3 protein: CASSLPPIGPSNQPQHF
D gene: NA
V gene: TRBV28
J gene: TRBJ1-5
clone size: NA

CDR3 DNA: TGTGCCAGCAGCTTGCCCCGGGACCCCCCGGACTATGGCTACACCTTC
CDR3 protein: CASSLPRDPPDYGYTF
D gene: NA
V gene: TRBV5-1
J gene: TRBJ1-2
clone size: once

CDR3 DNA: TGTGCCAGCTCACTATCCCCAGGGGCCCAAGGTTCACCCCTCCACTTT
CDR3 protein: CASSLSPGAQGSPLHF
D gene: NA
V gene: TRBV18
J gene: TRBJ1-6
clone size: many

CDR3 DNA: TGTGCCAGTAGTATAGGTTCCGCAGGGGCCGTCTACGAGCAGTACTTC
CDR3 protein: CASSIGSAGAVYEQYF
D gene: NA
V gene: TRBV19
J gene: TRBJ2-7
clone size: NA

CDR3 DNA: TGTGCCAGCAGTTTATACGGAGATAATGAAAAACTGTTTTTT
CDR3 protein: CASSLYGDNEKLFF
D gene: NA
V gene: TRBV12-3/TRBV12-4
J gene: TRBJ1-4
clone size: many

CDR3 DNA: TGTGCCAGCAGCCAAACAGGGGTGAGCAATCAGCCCCAGCATTTT
CDR3 protein: CASSQTGVSNQPQHF
D gene: TRBD1
V gene: TRBV7-9
J gene: TRBJ1-5
clone size: NA

CDR3 DNA: TGTGCCAGCAGTCCCAGCGGTTTCAGCTCCTACAATGAGCAGTTCTTC
CDR3 protein: CASSPSGFSSYNEQFF
D gene: NA
V gene: TRBV28
J gene: TRBJ2-1
clone size: many

CDR3 DNA: TGTGCCAGCAGAAAGGGACAGGCGACCTACGAGCAGTACTTC
CDR3 protein: CASRKGQATYEQYF
D gene: TRBD1
V gene: TRBV3-1
J gene: TRBJ2-7
clone size: few

CDR3 DNA: TGCGCCAGCAGCCAAGATGGGGGGGGCTACGAGCAGTACTTC
CDR3 protein: CASSQDGGGYEQYF
D gene: TRBD2
V gene: TRBV4-1
J gene: TRBJ2-7
clone size: NA

CDR3 DNA: TGTGCCAGCAGCTTAAGTACAGGGACCATAACAGATACGCAGTATTTT
CDR3 protein: CASSLSTGTITDTQYF
D gene: NA
V gene: TRBV7-9
J gene: TRBJ2-3
clone size: many

CDR3 DNA: TGTGCCAGCACAACTACTGGGACAGTTACAAATGGCTACACCTTC
CDR3 protein: CASTTTGTVTNGYTF
D gene: TRBD1
V gene: TRBV19
J gene: TRBJ1-2
clone size: many

CDR3 DNA: TGTGCCAGCTCACCAGGCTTTCAACTCGGAGAGACCCAGTACTTC
CDR3 protein: CASSPGFQLGETQYF
D gene: NA
V gene: TRBV18
J gene: TRBJ2-5
clone size: many

CDR3 DNA: TGTGCCAGCAGCCTACATCAGGGGCAAGAGACCGGGGAGCTGTTTTTT
CDR3 protein: CASSLHQGQETGELFF
D gene: NA
V gene: TRBV12-3/TRBV12-4
J gene: TRBJ2-2
clone size: many

CDR3 DNA: TGTGCCAGCGGATTGCCCACCCAATACTCGGGAGGAGGCTACACCTTC
CDR3 protein: CASGLPTQYSGGGYTF
D gene: NA
V gene: TRBV7-9
J gene: TRBJ1-2
clone size: many

CDR3 DNA: TGTGCCAGCAGTGAGGGACTCCTAACGAACACCGGGGAGCTGTTTTTT
CDR3 protein: CASSEGLLTNTGELFF
D gene: NA
V gene: TRBV6-1
J gene: TRBJ2-2
clone size: many

CDR3 DNA: TGCGCCAGCAGTGGGGCCAGGATCACTGAAGCTTTCTTT
CDR3 protein: CASSGARITEAFF
D gene: NA
V gene: TRBV10-2
J gene: TRBJ1-1
clone size: NA

CDR3 DNA: TGTGCCAGCAGTTCGCCTCAGGGTGGAGGCACAGATACGCAGTATTTT
CDR3 protein: CASSSPQGGGTDTQYF
D gene: NA
V gene: TRBV28
J gene: TRBJ2-3
clone size: many

CDR3 DNA: TGCAGTGCTAGTCCGGTAGCAGATACGCAGTATTTT
CDR3 protein: CSASPVADTQYF
D gene: NA
V gene: TRBV20-1
J gene: TRBJ2-3
clone size: NA

CDR3 DNA: TGTGCCAGCTCGCTACGACAGGGGAGGGACACTGAAGCTTTCTTT
CDR3 protein: CASSLRQGRDTEAFF
D gene: TRBD1
V gene: TRBV18
J gene: TRBJ1-1
clone size: NA

CDR3 DNA: TGCAGTGCGAGAAGTAACGGGAGATACGAGCAGTACTTC
CDR3 protein: CSARSNGRYEQYF
D gene: NA
V gene: TRBV20-1
J gene: TRBJ2-7
clone size: few

CDR3 DNA: TGTGCCAGCAGCTTGATAGGGGGTCAAGAGACCCAGTACTTC
CDR3 protein: CASSLIGGQETQYF
D gene: NA
V gene: TRBV5-5
J gene: TRBJ2-5
clone size: many